This T cell receptor beta chain emerged from a study of blood T cell repertoires in COVID-19. Overall study: Sources were T cells, B-cell-depleted T cells, or PBMCs; the material itself was cDNA or gDNA.

In the authors' methods: How many nucleated cells were present was estimated from reference gene primer amplification. Libraries were prepared by immunoSEQ multiplex PCR; TCRdb keeps only in-frame clonotypes and omits some of them. That table gives V, J and clone size, and the DNA gave D and trimming. The sample contains 150,000 to 200,000 clones, roughly nine tenths of which appear only once. This CDR3 has 17 amino acids. V shed 0 bases and J shed 1 base, with 15 bases lying between them. Germline V gene data show CDR1 as KGHSH and CDR2 as LQKENI. This TCR derives from a man aged 18 to 30 with acute or convalescent COVID-19. Source material: peripheral blood. V is TRBV18 and J is TRBJ1-2, with D perhaps TRBD1 (6 bases). CDR3 in amino acids: CASSPPGGLRDNYGYTF. The CDR3 nucleotides are TGTGCCAGCTCACCACCGGGGGGGCTGAGAGATAACTATGGCTACACCTTC.